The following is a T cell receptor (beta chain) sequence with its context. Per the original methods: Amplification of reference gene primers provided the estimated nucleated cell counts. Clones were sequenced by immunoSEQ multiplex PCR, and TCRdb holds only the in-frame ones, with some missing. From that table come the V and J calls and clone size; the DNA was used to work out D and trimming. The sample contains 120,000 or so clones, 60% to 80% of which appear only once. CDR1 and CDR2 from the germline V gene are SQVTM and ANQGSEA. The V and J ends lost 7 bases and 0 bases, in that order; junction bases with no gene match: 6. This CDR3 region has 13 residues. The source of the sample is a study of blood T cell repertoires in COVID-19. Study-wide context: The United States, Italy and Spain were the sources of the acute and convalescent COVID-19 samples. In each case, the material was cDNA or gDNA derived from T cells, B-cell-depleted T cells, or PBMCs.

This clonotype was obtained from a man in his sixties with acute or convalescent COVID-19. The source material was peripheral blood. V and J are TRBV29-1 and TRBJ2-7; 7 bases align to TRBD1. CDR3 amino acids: CSAHRGNSYEQYF. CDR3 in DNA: TGCAGCGCCCACAGGGGTAACTCCTACGAGCAGTACTTC.